Presented here are 19 T cell receptor beta chains from one specimen sequenced in a study of graft-versus-host responses after intestinal transplantation. These TCRs' antigens remain unknown. Measured with immunoSEQ multiplex PCR; TCRdb has only the in-frame clones, and not every one. The sample yields roughly 99,000 clones, 80% to 95% seen once. Sequencing used unstimulated CD8+ T cells sorted from spleen or lymph node cells, obtained before transplant. The receptors were sampled from a human donor who was the organ donor for an intestinal transplant.

V gene TRBV4-1 combines with J gene TRBJ2-7; 8 bases fit TRBD2. CDR1 and CDR2 from the germline V gene are MGHRA and YSYEKL. V was clipped by 6 bases and J by 4 bases; unmatched bases: 11. This CDR3 has 15 amino acids. The CDR3 region is CASRHTSGGDYEQYF. CDR3 nucleotides: TGCGCCAGCAGGCATACTAGCGGAGGGGATTACGAGCAGTACTTC.

The chain carries TRBV30 and TRBJ2-1; TRBD1 matches at 8 bases. Germline CDR1 GTSNPN, CDR2 SVGIG (reference sequence). The CDR3 runs to 15 residues. V dropped 3 bases and J dropped 4; count of bases not matched to a gene: 8. CDR3 DNA: TGTGCCTGGAGCTTTCCGGGACAGGAATACAATGAGCAGTTCTTC. Translation: CAWSFPGQEYNEQFF.

The rearrangement links TRBV7-8 to TRBJ1-1, with D hard to call. CDR3 size: 14 residues. V lost 0 bases and J 4 bases, leaving 9 bases between the germline ends. CDR1 is SGHVS and CDR2 is FQNEAQ in the germline V gene. The DNA for the CDR3 is TGTGCCAGCAGCTTAGCTTGGGAGGGCACTGAAGCTTTCTTT. This gives the protein CASSLAWEGTEAFF.

The rearrangement joins TRBV4-1 to TRBJ2-5; D might be TRBD2 (6 bases). Germline CDR1 and CDR2: MGHRA and YSYEKL. The CDR3 is made up of 14 amino acids. Trimming stripped 4 bases from V and 4 bases from J, with 13 bases between. The CDR3 DNA follows: TGCGCCAGCAGCCCCCCGGTGGGGGGAGAGACCCAGTACTTC. Its protein product is CASSPPVGGETQYF.

J is TRBJ2-7 and V is TRBV5-1; D might be TRBD1 (5 bases). The CDR3 is 12 residues long. The germline V and J ends were trimmed by 5 bases and 3 bases, with 9 bases remaining between them. The germline V gene encodes CDR1 SGHRS and CDR2 YFSETQ. The CDR3 DNA follows: TGCGCCAGCAGTCTTCAGGGCTACGAGCAGTACTTC. As protein: CASSLQGYEQYF.

In regard to this clone: The junction differs from germline at one of its ends, possibly a read error. The genes are TRBV29-1 and TRBJ1-3; TRBD1 matches at 7 bases. Germline assignment: CDR1 SQVTM and CDR2 ANQGSEA. The CDR3 runs 14 residues. DNA for the CDR3: TGCAGCGTCGAAGGGACAGCAACTGGAAACACCATATATTTT. Protein product: CSVEGTATGNTIYF. The full variable domain, rest sourced from reference TRBV29-1 and TRBJ1-3, is SAVISQKPSRDICQRGTSLTIQCQVDSQVTMMFWYRQQPGQSLTLIATANQGSEATYESGFVIDKFPISRPNLTFSTLTVSNMSPEDSSIYLCSVEGTATGNTIYFGEGSWLTVV.

The sample holds a few counts of this clone. The chain employs TRBV6-5 and TRBJ1-1; D may be TRBD1 (5 bases). The CDR3 sequence is 14 residues long. Germline CDR1 and CDR2: MNHEY and SVGAGI. The V end was cut by 5 bases, the J end by 0 bases, with 10 bases between. The CDR3 DNA sequence: TGTGCCAGCAGTCGGGGGGGGATGAACACTGAAGCTTTCTTT. Translating gives CASSRGGMNTEAFF.

The chain recombines TRBV10-2 with TRBJ2-5, with 10 bases aligning to TRBD2. The trim removed 7 bases at V and 1 base at J, leaving 6 bases unmatched. Germline V CDR1 and CDR2: WSHSY, SAAADI. The CDR3 sequence is 15 residues long. This chain's CDR3 is CASTLAGGPQETQYF. The CDR3 DNA sequence: TGCGCCAGCACATTAGCGGGGGGACCCCAAGAGACCCAGTACTTC.

This chain links TRBV6-5 with TRBJ1-2; 8 nucleotides agree with TRBD1. Germline V lookup: CDR1 MNHEY, CDR2 SVGAGI. CDR3 size: 14 residues. The trim removed 10 bases at V and 4 bases at J, leaving 11 bases unmatched. Written as DNA, the CDR3 is TGTGCCACCGCGGACAGGGAGGGGGGCTATGGCTACACCTTC. Residues: CATADREGGYGYTF.

The chain is built from TRBV7-9 and TRBJ2-2; maybe TRBD2 (5 bases). This CDR3 has 15 amino acids. CDR1 is SEHNR, CDR2 FQNEAQ, per germline (reference sequence). Deletions cut 2 bases from V and 1 base from J, with 8 bases between. The CDR3 nucleotides read TGTGCCAGCAGCTTATATCGGGGGAACACCGGGGAGCTGTTTTTT. Protein: CASSLYRGNTGELFF.

The chain joins TRBV10-1 to TRBJ2-7; TRBD2 might be the D (5 bases). The CDR3 consists of 13 residues. The ends were cut back, 4 bases at V and 1 base at J, with 8 bases in the middle. CDR1 is WNHNN, CDR2 SYGVQD, per germline (reference sequence). CDR3 loop: CASSVRGSYEQYF. DNA of the CDR3: TGCGCCAGCAGTGTTCGGGGATCCTACGAGCAGTACTTC.

This chain joins TRBV5-1 and TRBJ1-1, with D possibly being TRBD1 (6 bases). Trimming removed 3 bases at V and 3 bases at J, with 12 bases between. The CDR3 covers 14 residues. Looked up from germline, CDR1 is SGHRS and CDR2 is YFSETQ. The CDR3 nucleotides are TGCGCCAGCAGCTGGTGGGCAGGGGACACTGAAGCTTTCTTT. The encoded protein is CASSWWAGDTEAFF. The whole variable domain, filled in from reference TRBV5-1 and TRBJ1-1, reads KAGVTQTPRYLIKTRGQQVTLSCSPISGHRSVSWYQQTPGQGLQFLFEYFSETQRNKGNFPGRFSGRQFSNSRSEMNVSTLELGDSALYLCASSWWAGDTEAFFGQGTRLTVV.

On this clone: At one boundary the junction diverges from the germline segment, which might be a read error. The gene calls are TRBV12-5 and TRBJ2-1; the D gene is possibly TRBD2 (6 bases). Germline V lookup: CDR1 LGHNT, CDR2 FRNRAP. The CDR3 has 13 residues. The CDR3 region has the DNA TGTGCTAGTGGGTTGGGACTCTACAATGAGCAGTTCTTC. Its protein product is CASGLGLYNEQFF.

The gene calls are TRBV5-4 and TRBJ2-5; maybe TRBD1 (5 bases). Trimming removed 2 bases at V and 5 bases at J, with 16 bases between. The CDR3 length is 15 residues. Germline V CDR1 and CDR2: SGHNT, YYREEE (reference sequence). CDR3 nucleotide sequence: TGTGCCAGCAGCTTCCAGGGTTCCCAGGGTGAGACCCAGTACTTC. Translating it yields CASSFQGSQGETQYF.

This chain connects TRBV4-1 to TRBJ2-7; 11 nucleotides align to TRBD2. The CDR3 runs 16 residues. In germline, CDR1 is MGHRA, CDR2 YSYEKL. The junction had 6 bases not matched to a gene; V was cut back by 3 bases and J by 2 bases. The CDR3 nucleotides are TGCGCCAGCAGCCACTTAGCGGGGGGGCAGCCCTACGAGCAGTACTTC. Translating gives CASSHLAGGQPYEQYF.

The chain recombines TRBV6-1 with TRBJ1-2; 9 nucleotides match TRBD1. Germline values: CDR1 MNHNS, CDR2 SASEGT. This CDR3 region has 16 residues. The ends lost 4 bases at V and 4 bases at J; junction bases unmatched: 10. CDR3 bases: TGTGCCAGCAGTGGTTCCCTACAGGGGGCAGGCTATGGCTACACCTTC. Its protein product is CASSGSLQGAGYGYTF.

The V call is TRBV7-9, the J call TRBJ2-1; the match to TRBD2 covers 9 bases. Germline V CDR1 and CDR2: SEHNR, FQNEAQ (reference sequence). V lost 2 bases to trimming and J lost 6 bases; unmatched junction nucleotides: 11. This CDR3 has 17 residues. The CDR3 nucleotides read TGTGCCAGCAGCTTACCACCCGGGACTAGCCCTACCAATGAGCAGTTCTTC. Its protein product is CASSLPPGTSPTNEQFF.

The CDR3 DNA reads TGCGCCAGCAGCTTGGTGAGGCGGGAAAGTAGGACAGATACGCAGTATTTT. It is translated as CASSLVRRESRTDTQYF. The V and J genes are TRBV5-1 and TRBJ2-3; weak D call: TRBD2 (6 bases). Germline CDR1 is SGHRS and CDR2 is YFSETQ. Trimming shortened V by 0 bases and J by 3 bases, and 17 bases separated the two germline ends. CDR3 size: 17 residues. Using reference TRBV5-1 and TRBJ2-3 for the parts outside the CDR3, the full variable domain is KAGVTQTPRYLIKTRGQQVTLSCSPISGHRSVSWYQQTPGQGLQFLFEYFSETQRNKGNFPGRFSGRQFSNSRSEMNVSTLELGDSALYLCASSLVRRESRTDTQYFGPGTRLTVL.

The V call is TRBV2, the J call TRBJ1-4, with D tentatively TRBD1 (6 bases). Trimming removed 1 base at V and 8 bases at J, with 11 bases between. Germline V lookup: CDR1 SNHLY, CDR2 FYNNEI. The CDR3 runs 14 residues. Here the CDR3 DNA reads TGTGCCAGCAGTGAAGGCAGGGGTCACGAAAAACTGTTTTTT. The encoded protein is CASSEGRGHEKLFF.